The TCR beta chain described here comes from a study of T cell changes during pregnancy in multiple sclerosis. CDR3 length: 12 residues. V lost 5 bases and J 10 bases, leaving 12 bases between the germline ends. CDR1 is SEHNR, CDR2 FQNEAQ, per germline (reference sequence). TCRdb's copy holds only in-frame clones and misses some; the assay was immunoSEQ multiplex PCR. The sample carries around 88,000 clones, 92% recorded once. The sequence derives from a female donor in good health, enrolled as a control in a pregnancy study. The sample here was peripheral blood, taken after pregnancy. V and J are TRBV7-9 and TRBJ2-1; D remains ambiguous. CDR3 sequence (DNA): TGTGCCAGCAGCCCTACTGACGGGGAGCAGTTCTTC. This gives the protein CASSPTDGEQFF.